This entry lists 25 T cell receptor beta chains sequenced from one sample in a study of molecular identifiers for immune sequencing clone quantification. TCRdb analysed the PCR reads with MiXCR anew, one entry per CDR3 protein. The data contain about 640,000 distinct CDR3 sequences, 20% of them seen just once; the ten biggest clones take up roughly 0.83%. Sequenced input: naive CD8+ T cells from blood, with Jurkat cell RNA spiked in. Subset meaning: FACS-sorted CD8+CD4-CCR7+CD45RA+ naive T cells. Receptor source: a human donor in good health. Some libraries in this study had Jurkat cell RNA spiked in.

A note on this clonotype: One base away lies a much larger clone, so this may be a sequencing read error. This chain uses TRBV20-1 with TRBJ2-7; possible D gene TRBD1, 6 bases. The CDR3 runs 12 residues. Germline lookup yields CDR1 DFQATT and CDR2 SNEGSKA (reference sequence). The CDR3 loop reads CSARVDSYEQHF. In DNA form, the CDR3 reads TGCAGTGCTAGGGTGGACAGCTACGAGCAGCACTTC.

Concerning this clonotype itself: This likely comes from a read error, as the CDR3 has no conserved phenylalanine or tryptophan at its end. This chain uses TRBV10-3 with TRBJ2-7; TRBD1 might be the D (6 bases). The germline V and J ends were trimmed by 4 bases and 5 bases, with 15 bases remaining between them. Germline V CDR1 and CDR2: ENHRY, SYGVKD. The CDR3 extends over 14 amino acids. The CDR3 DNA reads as TGTGCCATCAGTGCTCCGGGACACGAGAACGAGCAGTACTCC. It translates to CAISAPGHENEQYS.

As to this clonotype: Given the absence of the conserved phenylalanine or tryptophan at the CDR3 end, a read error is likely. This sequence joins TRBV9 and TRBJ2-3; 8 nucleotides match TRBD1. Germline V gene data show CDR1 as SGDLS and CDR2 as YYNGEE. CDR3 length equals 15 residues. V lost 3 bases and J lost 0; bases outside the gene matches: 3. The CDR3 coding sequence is TGTGCCAGCAGCGCAGGGGGCTCTAGCACAGATACGCAGTATTCT. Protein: CASSAGGSSTDTQYS.

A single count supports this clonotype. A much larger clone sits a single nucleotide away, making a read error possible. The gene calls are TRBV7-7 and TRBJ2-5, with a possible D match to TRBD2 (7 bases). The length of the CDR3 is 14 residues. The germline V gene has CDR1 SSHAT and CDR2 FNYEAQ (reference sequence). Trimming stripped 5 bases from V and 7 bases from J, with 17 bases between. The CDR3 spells CASSPPGGLGTQYF. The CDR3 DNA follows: TGTGCCAGCAGCCCACCGGGGGGCTTGGGGACCCAGTACTTC.

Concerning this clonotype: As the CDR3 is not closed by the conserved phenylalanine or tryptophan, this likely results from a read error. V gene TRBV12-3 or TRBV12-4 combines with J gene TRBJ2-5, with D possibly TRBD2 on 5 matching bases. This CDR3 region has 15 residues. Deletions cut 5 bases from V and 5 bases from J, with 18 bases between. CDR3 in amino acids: CASSTIAGVGETQYL. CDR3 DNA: TGTGCCAGCAGTACGATTGCCGGGGTGGGTGAGACCCAGTACCTC.

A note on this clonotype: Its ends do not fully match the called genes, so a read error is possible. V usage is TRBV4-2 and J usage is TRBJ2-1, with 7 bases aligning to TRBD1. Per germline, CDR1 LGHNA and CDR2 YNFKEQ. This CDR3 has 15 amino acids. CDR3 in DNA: TGTGCCGGCAGCGCTCGGCAGGGGGACTACAATGAGCAGTTCTTC. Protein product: CAGSARQGDYNEQFF.

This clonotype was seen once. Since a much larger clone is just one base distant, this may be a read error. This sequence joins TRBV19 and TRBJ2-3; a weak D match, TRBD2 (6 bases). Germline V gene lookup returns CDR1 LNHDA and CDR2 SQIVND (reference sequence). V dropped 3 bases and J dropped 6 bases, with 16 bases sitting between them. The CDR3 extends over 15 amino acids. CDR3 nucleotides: TGTGCCAGTAGTATCAGACTAGTCGGTACGGATACGCAGTATTTT. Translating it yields CASSIRLVGTDTQYF.

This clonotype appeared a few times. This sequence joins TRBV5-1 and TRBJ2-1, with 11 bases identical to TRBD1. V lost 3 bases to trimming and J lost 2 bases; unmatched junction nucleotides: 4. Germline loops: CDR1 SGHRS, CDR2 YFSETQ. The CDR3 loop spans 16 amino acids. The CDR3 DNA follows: TGCGCCAGCAGCTCCCGGACAGGGGGCGCCTACAATGAGCAGTTCTTC. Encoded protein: CASSSRTGGAYNEQFF.

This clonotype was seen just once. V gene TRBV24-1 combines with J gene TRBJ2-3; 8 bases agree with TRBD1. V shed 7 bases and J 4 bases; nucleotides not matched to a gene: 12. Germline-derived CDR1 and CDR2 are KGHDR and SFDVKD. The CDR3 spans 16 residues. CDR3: CATRKGAQGASDTQYF. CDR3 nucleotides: TGTGCCACCAGAAAAGGAGCTCAGGGGGCTTCAGATACGCAGTATTTT.

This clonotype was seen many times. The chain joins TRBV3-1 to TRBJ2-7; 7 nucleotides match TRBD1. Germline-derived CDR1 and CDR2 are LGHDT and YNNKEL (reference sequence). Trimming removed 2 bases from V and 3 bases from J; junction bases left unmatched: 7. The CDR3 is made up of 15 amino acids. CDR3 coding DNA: TGTGCCAGCAGCCAACCCCGGGACAGCCACTACGAGCAGTACTTC. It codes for CASSQPRDSHYEQYF.

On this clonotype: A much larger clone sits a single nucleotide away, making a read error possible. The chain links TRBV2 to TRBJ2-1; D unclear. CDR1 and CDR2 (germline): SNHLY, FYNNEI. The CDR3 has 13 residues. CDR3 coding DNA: TGTGCCAGCAGTGAACAACAGCTCCCGGAGCAGCTCTTC. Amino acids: CASSEQQLPEQLF.

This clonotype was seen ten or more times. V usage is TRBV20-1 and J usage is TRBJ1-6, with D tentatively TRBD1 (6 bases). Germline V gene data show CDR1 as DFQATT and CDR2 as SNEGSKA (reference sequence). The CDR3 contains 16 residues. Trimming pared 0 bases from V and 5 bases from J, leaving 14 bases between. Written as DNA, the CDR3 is TGCAGTGCTAGAGACGGACAGTGGAGGGATAATTCACCCCTCCACTTT. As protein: CSARDGQWRDNSPLHF.

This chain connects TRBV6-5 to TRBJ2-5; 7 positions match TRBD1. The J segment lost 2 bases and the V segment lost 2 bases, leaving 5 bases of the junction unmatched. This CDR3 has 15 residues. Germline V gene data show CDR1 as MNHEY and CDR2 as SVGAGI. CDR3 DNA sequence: TGTGCCAGCAGTTACCGGGACAGACGTCAAGAGACCCAGTACTTC. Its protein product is CASSYRDRRQETQYF.

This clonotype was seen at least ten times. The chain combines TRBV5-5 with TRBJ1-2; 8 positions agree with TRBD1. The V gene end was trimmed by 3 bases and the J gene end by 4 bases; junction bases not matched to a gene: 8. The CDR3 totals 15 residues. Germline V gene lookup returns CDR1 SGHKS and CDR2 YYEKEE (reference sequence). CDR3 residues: CASSYNGQGAYGYTF. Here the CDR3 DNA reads TGTGCCAGCAGCTATAATGGACAGGGAGCCTATGGCTACACCTTC.

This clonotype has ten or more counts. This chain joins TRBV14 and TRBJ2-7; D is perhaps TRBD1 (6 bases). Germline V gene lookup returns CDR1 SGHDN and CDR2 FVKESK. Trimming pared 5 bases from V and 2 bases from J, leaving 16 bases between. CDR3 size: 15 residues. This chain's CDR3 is CASSSRTAFPYEQYF. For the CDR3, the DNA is TGTGCCAGCAGCTCCCGGACAGCGTTCCCCTACGAGCAGTACTTC. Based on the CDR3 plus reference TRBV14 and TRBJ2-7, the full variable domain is EAGVTQFPSHSVIEKGQTVTLRCDPISGHDNLYWYRRVMGKEIKFLLHFVKESKQDESGMPNNRFLAERTGGTYSTLKVQPAELEDSGVYFCASSSRTAFPYEQYFGPGTRLTVT.

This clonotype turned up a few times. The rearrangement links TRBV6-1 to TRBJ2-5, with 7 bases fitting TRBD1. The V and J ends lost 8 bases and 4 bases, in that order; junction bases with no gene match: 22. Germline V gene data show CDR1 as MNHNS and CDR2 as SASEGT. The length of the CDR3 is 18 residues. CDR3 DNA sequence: TGTGCCAGCTCGCCTCAACCCGTAGACAGGGTAAATCGAGAGACCCAGTACTTC. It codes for CASSPQPVDRVNRETQYF.

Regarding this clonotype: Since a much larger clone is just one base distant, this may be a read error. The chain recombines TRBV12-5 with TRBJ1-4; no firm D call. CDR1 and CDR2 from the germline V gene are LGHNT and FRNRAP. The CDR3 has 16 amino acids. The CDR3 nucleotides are TGTGCTAGTGGTTTCGACATGGGAGAAGCTAATGAAGAACTGTTTTTT. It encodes CASGFDMGEANEELFF.

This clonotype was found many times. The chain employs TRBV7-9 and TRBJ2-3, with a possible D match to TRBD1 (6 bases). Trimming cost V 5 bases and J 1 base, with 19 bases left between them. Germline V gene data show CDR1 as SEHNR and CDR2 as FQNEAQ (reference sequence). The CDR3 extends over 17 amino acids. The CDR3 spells CASSQMFGRGGTDTQYF. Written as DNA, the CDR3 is TGTGCCAGCAGCCAGATGTTTGGCAGGGGCGGCACAGATACGCAGTATTTT.

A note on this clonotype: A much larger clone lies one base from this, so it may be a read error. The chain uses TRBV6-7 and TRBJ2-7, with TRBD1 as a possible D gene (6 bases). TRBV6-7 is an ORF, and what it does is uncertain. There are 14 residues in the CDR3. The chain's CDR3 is CASSGTRDNYGQYF. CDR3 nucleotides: TGTGCCAGCAGTGGGACACGGGACAACTACGGGCAGTACTTC.

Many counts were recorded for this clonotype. The CDR3 coding sequence is TGTGCCAGCTCGCCTTGGACAGGGGAAGGGAACACCGGGGAGCTGTTTTTT. Translated, it gives CASSPWTGEGNTGELFF. The chain joins TRBV6-4 to TRBJ2-2, with 9 positions matching TRBD1. This CDR3 has 17 residues. V trimming: 8 bases; J trimming: 1 base; junction bases outside the gene matches: 11. The germline V gene encodes CDR1 MRHNA and CDR2 SNTAGT.

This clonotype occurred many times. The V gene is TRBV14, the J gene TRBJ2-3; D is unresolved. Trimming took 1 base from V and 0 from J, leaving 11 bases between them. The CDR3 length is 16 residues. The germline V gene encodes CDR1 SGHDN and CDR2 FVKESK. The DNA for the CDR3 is TGTGCCAGCAGCCAAGTACGATCAACAAGCACAGATACGCAGTATTTT. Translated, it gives CASSQVRSTSTDTQYF.

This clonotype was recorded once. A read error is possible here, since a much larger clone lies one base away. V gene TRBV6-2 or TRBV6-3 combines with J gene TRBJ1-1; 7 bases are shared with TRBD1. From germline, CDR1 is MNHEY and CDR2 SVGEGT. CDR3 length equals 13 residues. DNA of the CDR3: TGTGCCTGCAGAACGACAGGGAGCACTGAAGCTTTCTTT. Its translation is CACRTTGSTEAFF.

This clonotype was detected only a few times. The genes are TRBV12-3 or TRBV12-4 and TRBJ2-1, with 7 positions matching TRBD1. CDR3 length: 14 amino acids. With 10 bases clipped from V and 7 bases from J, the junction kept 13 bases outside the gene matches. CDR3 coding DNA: TGTGCCATCCTAGGGGGCGGTGGAATTAATGAGCAGTTCTTC. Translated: CAILGGGGINEQFF.

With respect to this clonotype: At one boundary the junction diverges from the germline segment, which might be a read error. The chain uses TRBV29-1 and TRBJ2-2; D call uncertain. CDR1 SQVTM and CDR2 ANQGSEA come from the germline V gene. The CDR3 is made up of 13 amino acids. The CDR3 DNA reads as TGCGGCGTTGAACTAATCGACACCGGGGAGCTGTTTTTT. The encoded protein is CGVELIDTGELFF.

The CDR3 here is CASSQEGGRFGATRTGELFF. The CDR3 bases are TGCGCCAGCAGCCAAGAGGGTGGTAGGTTCGGGGCAACCCGCACCGGGGAGCTGTTTTTT. This chain connects TRBV4-3 to TRBJ2-2; D possibly uses TRBD1 or TRBD2 (5 bases each). This CDR3 region has 20 residues. Germline CDR1 LGHNA, CDR2 YSLEER. V lost 0 bases and J 4 bases, leaving 24 bases between the germline ends.